The text below deals with one T cell receptor (beta chain). Its specificity is unknown. Vbeta (60) and Jbeta (13) primers were used in the PCR. TCRdb keeps only in-frame clones here, not all; method: immunoSEQ multiplex PCR. The table for this sample gives approximately 130,000 clones. This specimen comes from a study of cytomegalovirus exposure and HLA in healthy donors. These donors counted as nominally healthy when sampled, but unrecorded immune exposures were likely. The ends lost 5 bases at V and 2 bases at J; junction bases unmatched: 5. CDR1 is MDHEN and CDR2 is SYDVKM in the germline V gene. The CDR3 extends over 14 amino acids. Study conclusions and caveats: The study dropped some indistinguishable V segments, TRBV6-2 and TRBV6-3 among them.

Sequencing used PBMCs. The J gene is TRBJ2-7, the V gene TRBV28; TRBD2 agrees at 8 bases. The sequence was obtained from a woman aged 55 to 70 in good health and CMV-seronegative. In DNA, the CDR3 is TGTGCCAGCAGTGTTAGCGGGACCACCTACGAGCAGTACTTC. Amino acids: CASSVSGTTYEQYF.